The rows below give T cell receptor beta chains drawn from one sample of a study of control samples from healthy donors and cancer patients. Generated by immunoSEQ multiplex PCR, the TCRdb table keeps only in-frame clones and is missing some. Among around 250,000 clones, over 70% were seen once, and the ten largest hold about an eighth. Source material: PBMCs. These TCRs come from a woman aged 55-69 years with lung cancer. The CDR3 runs from the conserved cysteine through the conserved F or W. The D gene is left open where the match is weak. A clone size is listed for some rows: how often the clone was seen (once, few, many), or a class if it is expanded.

clone_size: .
v_call: TRBV2
d_call: .
j_call: TRBJ1-1
cdr3_aa: CASSEEPGMNTEAFF
cdr3_nt: TGTGCCAGCAGTGAAGAGCCTGGCATGAACACTGAAGCTTTCTTT

clone_size: .
v_call: TRBV2
d_call: TRBD2
j_call: TRBJ2-7
cdr3_aa: CASKKRGGDEQYF
cdr3_nt: TGTGCCAGCAAAAAGCGGGGGGGAGACGAGCAGTACTTC

clone_size: .
v_call: TRBV2
d_call: .
j_call: TRBJ2-3
cdr3_aa: CASSGTAQPTDTQYF
cdr3_nt: TGTGCCAGCAGTGGGACAGCCCAGCCCACAGATACGCAGTATTTT

clone_size: .
v_call: TRBV3-1/TRBV3-2
d_call: .
j_call: TRBJ2-1
cdr3_aa: CASSQQLGSYNEQFF
cdr3_nt: TGTGCCAGCAGCCAACAACTGGGATCCTACAATGAGCAGTTCTTC

clone_size: once
v_call: TRBV10-3
d_call: TRBD1
j_call: TRBJ1-2
cdr3_aa: CAISPTVDREEGYTF
cdr3_nt: TGTGCCATCAGCCCGACCGTCGACAGGGAGGAAGGCTACACCTTC

clone_size: .
v_call: TRBV9
d_call: .
j_call: TRBJ1-3
cdr3_aa: CASSVQPGNTIYF
cdr3_nt: TGTGCCAGCAGCGTACAGCCAGGAAACACCATATATTTT

clone_size: .
v_call: TRBV27
d_call: TRBD2
j_call: TRBJ2-5
cdr3_aa: CASSFKGARLAGDGDKETQYF
cdr3_nt: TGTGCCAGCAGTTTTAAGGGGGCTCGGCTAGCGGGAGACGGGGACAAAGAGACCCAGTACTTC

clone_size: few
v_call: TRBV7-3
d_call: TRBD1
j_call: TRBJ1-5
cdr3_aa: CASSLGQGQPQHF
cdr3_nt: TGTGCCAGCAGCTTAGGACAGGGTCAGCCCCAGCATTTT

clone_size: few
v_call: TRBV5-1
d_call: .
j_call: TRBJ1-1
cdr3_aa: CASSLESGGVTEAFF
cdr3_nt: TGCGCCAGCAGCTTGGAATCCGGGGGAGTCACTGAAGCTTTCTTT

clone_size: .
v_call: TRBV7-9
d_call: .
j_call: TRBJ2-7
cdr3_aa: CASSFGYGGEQYF
cdr3_nt: TGTGCCAGCAGCTTTGGGTATGGCGGGGAGCAGTACTTC

clone_size: .
v_call: TRBV9
d_call: .
j_call: TRBJ2-6
cdr3_aa: CASSVGPSARANVLTF
cdr3_nt: TGTGCCAGCAGCGTAGGTCCTTCCGCACGGGCCAACGTCCTGACTTTC

clone_size: .
v_call: TRBV4-1
d_call: .
j_call: TRBJ1-2
cdr3_aa: CASSQDQAGNGYTF
cdr3_nt: TGCGCCAGCAGCCAAGATCAGGCAGGGAATGGCTACACCTTC

clone_size: .
v_call: TRBV2
d_call: .
j_call: TRBJ2-1
cdr3_aa: CASSPDRTYNEQFF
cdr3_nt: TGTGCCAGTTCCCCAGACAGGACTTACAATGAGCAGTTCTTC

clone_size: .
v_call: TRBV10-3
d_call: .
j_call: TRBJ2-7
cdr3_aa: CAISESTVTYEQYF
cdr3_nt: TGTGCCATCAGTGAGTCTACGGTTACCTACGAGCAGTACTTC

clone_size: .
v_call: TRBV18
d_call: .
j_call: TRBJ1-1
cdr3_aa: CASSPPSSQGTEAFF
cdr3_nt: TGTGCCAGCTCACCACCGTCCTCACAGGGCACTGAAGCTTTCTTT

clone_size: .
v_call: TRBV6-5
d_call: TRBD2
j_call: TRBJ2-3
cdr3_aa: CASRTSTSGTDTQYF
cdr3_nt: TGTGCCAGCCGCACATCGACTAGCGGCACAGATACGCAGTATTTT

clone_size: few
v_call: TRBV9
d_call: .
j_call: TRBJ1-4
cdr3_aa: CASSVDGARVTTNEKLFF
cdr3_nt: TGTGCCAGCAGCGTGGATGGGGCCAGGGTAACAACTAATGAAAAACTGTTTTTT

clone_size: .
v_call: TRBV5-4
d_call: TRBD1
j_call: TRBJ1-6
cdr3_aa: CASSGAGQGGSPLHF
cdr3_nt: TGTGCCAGCAGCGGAGCAGGACAGGGCGGATCACCCCTCCACTTT

clone_size: .
v_call: TRBV19
d_call: .
j_call: TRBJ1-2
cdr3_aa: CASSDRRLWYGYTF
cdr3_nt: TGTGCCAGTAGTGATAGAAGGTTGTGGTATGGCTACACCTTC

clone_size: once
v_call: TRBV15
d_call: TRBD1
j_call: TRBJ2-7
cdr3_aa: CATSRDIGTGGYEQYF
cdr3_nt: TGTGCCACCAGCAGAGATATCGGGACAGGGGGCTACGAGCAGTACTTC

clone_size: few
v_call: TRBV7-9
d_call: .
j_call: TRBJ1-1
cdr3_aa: CASSRGTAEAFF
cdr3_nt: TGTGCCAGCAGCCGCGGGACGGCTGAAGCTTTCTTT

clone_size: .
v_call: TRBV4-1
d_call: .
j_call: TRBJ1-6
cdr3_aa: CASSLEGINSPLHF
cdr3_nt: TGCGCCAGCAGCCTTGAGGGGATTAATTCACCCCTCCACTTT

clone_size: .
v_call: TRBV21-1
d_call: .
j_call: TRBJ1-1
cdr3_aa: CASSKAWQEHRDTEAFF
cdr3_nt: TGTGCCAGCAGCAAAGCGTGGCAGGAACATCGGGACACTGAAGCTTTCTTT

clone_size: .
v_call: TRBV18
d_call: .
j_call: TRBJ2-1
cdr3_aa: CASSQLTVMNEQFF
cdr3_nt: TGTGCCAGCTCACAGTTGACGGTAATGAATGAGCAGTTCTTC

clone_size: few
v_call: TRBV7-8
d_call: .
j_call: TRBJ1-2
cdr3_aa: CASSLGTSHNYGYTF
cdr3_nt: TGTGCCAGCAGCCTCGGGACATCGCATAACTATGGCTACACCTTC

clone_size: .
v_call: TRBV6-6
d_call: .
j_call: TRBJ1-5
cdr3_aa: CASSRYRVNSNQPQHF
cdr3_nt: TGTGCCAGCAGTCGCTACAGGGTGAATAGCAATCAGCCCCAGCATTTT

clone_size: .
v_call: TRBV5-1
d_call: .
j_call: TRBJ1-4
cdr3_aa: CASSLSWEGEATNEKLFF
cdr3_nt: TGCGCCAGCAGCTTGTCTTGGGAAGGGGAGGCAACTAATGAAAAACTGTTTTTT

clone_size: .
v_call: TRBV3-1/TRBV3-2
d_call: .
j_call: TRBJ1-1
cdr3_aa: CASSTKLVNTEAFF
cdr3_nt: TGTGCCAGCAGCACGAAACTCGTGAACACTGAAGCTTTCTTT

clone_size: .
v_call: TRBV4-1
d_call: .
j_call: TRBJ1-1
cdr3_aa: CASSQDRFVGGEAFF
cdr3_nt: TGCGCCAGCAGCCAAGATCGGTTCGTGGGCGGGGAAGCTTTCTTT

clone_size: many
v_call: TRBV9
d_call: .
j_call: TRBJ1-3
cdr3_aa: CASSVDAGGTGNTIYF
cdr3_nt: TGTGCCAGCAGCGTAGACGCCGGCGGAACTGGAAACACCATATATTTT

clone_size: .
v_call: TRBV29-1
d_call: .
j_call: TRBJ2-5
cdr3_aa: CSVGQGGQETQYF
cdr3_nt: TGCAGCGTTGGACAGGGAGGGCAAGAGACCCAGTACTTC

clone_size: .
v_call: TRBV19
d_call: TRBD1
j_call: TRBJ1-6
cdr3_aa: CAPWGTGYNSPLHF
cdr3_nt: TGTGCCCCTTGGGGGACAGGCTATAATTCACCCCTCCACTTT

clone_size: .
v_call: TRBV10-3
d_call: .
j_call: TRBJ1-4
cdr3_aa: CAISGGGPGTNEKLFF
cdr3_nt: TGTGCCATCAGTGGGGGGGGGCCGGGGACTAATGAAAAACTGTTTTTT

clone_size: .
v_call: TRBV10-2
d_call: .
j_call: TRBJ1-5
cdr3_aa: CASSESFQPQHF
cdr3_nt: TGCGCCAGCAGTGAGTCTTTCCAGCCCCAGCATTTT

clone_size: .
v_call: TRBV25-1
d_call: TRBD1
j_call: TRBJ1-1
cdr3_aa: CASAGTGGFTEAFF
cdr3_nt: TGTGCCAGCGCCGGGACAGGGGGCTTCACTGAAGCTTTCTTT